This note documents a single T cell receptor beta chain sequence. This clonotype was observed a few times. The antigen it binds to is not known. No much larger clone exists at a distance of one base, and base qualities are not known. This record comes from a study of T cell repertoires in cytomegalovirus infection (dated by TCRdb to between 2018 and 2020). A note on the overall study: Recently identified HLA-C-restricted CMV epitopes, whose presentation resists viral immunomodulation, were targeted by peptide stimulations together with well-studied HLA-B-restricted epitopes. The HLA type of each donor mattered for the analysis, because public TCR beta signatures pointed to carriage of CMV infection along with the matching HLA type. Findings and caveats that apply to the study as a whole: The ex vivo response was dominated by HLA-C-restricted CMV-specific TCR beta clonotypes, which also provided the single most frequent clonotype in two of eight donors. Cumulative frequency of public TCR beta family members discriminated carriers of CMV infection plus the relevant HLA type in this cohort and an independent roughly 320-donor cohort.

Read against the paper, the sample's treatment or condition label means: in vitro stimulation with specific CMV peptide epitopes to enrich CMV-specific T cells. Instrument on record: Illumina HiSeq 1500. The public reads were run again by TCRdb, first through fastp at Q25 and then through MiXCR, and only productive beta chains were kept. Rows matching on CDR3 protein sequence are summarized as one entry with the most common DNA and genes. In all, the sample holds 700,000 to 900,000 distinct CDR3 sequences, and just under 30% of those were seen once. Of the sample, over 10% falls within the top ten clones. Based on the germline V gene (reference sequence), the CDR1 and CDR2 sequences are SEHNR and FQNEAQ. From cysteine to phenylalanine, the CDR3 is 15 amino acids long. The retained sequence is limited to the CDR3, 45 bases, with the frame set at the first base. V is pruned by 1 base and J by 2 bases, leaving 4 bases of the junction without a gene match.

The sequencing here drew on cultured CD8+ T cells from PBMCs, taken from culture after CMV antigen stimulation. The chain joins TRBV7-9 to TRBJ1-1; TRBD1 lines up with 7 middle nucleotides. The TCR sequence derives from a human donor in good health (CMV status not recorded). Some clones in this sample may be carry-over from other donors' samples. In nucleotide form, the sequence is TGTGCCAGCAGCTTAGGGCGGACAGGCAACACTGAAGCTTTCTTT. This gives the protein CASSLGRTGNTEAFF.